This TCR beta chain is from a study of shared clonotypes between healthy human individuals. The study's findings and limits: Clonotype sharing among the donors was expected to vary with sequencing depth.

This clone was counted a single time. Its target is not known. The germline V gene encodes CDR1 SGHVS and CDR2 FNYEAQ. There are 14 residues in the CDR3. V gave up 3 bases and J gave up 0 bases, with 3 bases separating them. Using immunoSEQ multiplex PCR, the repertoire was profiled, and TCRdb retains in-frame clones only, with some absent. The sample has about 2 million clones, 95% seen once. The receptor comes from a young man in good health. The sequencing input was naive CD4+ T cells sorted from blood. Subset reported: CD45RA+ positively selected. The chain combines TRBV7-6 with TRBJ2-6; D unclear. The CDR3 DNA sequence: TGTGCCAGCAGCTTTTCCTCTGGGGCCAACGTCCTGACTTTC. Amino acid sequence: CASSFSSGANVLTF.